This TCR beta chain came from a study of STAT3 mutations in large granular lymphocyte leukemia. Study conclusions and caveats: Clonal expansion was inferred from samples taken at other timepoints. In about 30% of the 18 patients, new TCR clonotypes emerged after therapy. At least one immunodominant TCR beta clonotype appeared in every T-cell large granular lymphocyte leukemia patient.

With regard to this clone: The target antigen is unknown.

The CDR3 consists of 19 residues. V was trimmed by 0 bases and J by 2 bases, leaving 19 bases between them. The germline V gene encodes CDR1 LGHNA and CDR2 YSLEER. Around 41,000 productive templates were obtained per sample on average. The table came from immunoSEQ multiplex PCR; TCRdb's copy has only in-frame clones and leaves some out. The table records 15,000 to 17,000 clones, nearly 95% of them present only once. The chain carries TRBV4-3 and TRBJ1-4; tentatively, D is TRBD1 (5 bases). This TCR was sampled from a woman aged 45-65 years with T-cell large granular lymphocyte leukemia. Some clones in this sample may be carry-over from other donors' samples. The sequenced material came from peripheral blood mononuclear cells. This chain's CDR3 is CASSQDLGGAGGTNEKLFF. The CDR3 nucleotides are TGCGCCAGCAGCCAAGATCTAGGTGGGGCGGGAGGCACTAATGAAAAACTGTTTTTT.